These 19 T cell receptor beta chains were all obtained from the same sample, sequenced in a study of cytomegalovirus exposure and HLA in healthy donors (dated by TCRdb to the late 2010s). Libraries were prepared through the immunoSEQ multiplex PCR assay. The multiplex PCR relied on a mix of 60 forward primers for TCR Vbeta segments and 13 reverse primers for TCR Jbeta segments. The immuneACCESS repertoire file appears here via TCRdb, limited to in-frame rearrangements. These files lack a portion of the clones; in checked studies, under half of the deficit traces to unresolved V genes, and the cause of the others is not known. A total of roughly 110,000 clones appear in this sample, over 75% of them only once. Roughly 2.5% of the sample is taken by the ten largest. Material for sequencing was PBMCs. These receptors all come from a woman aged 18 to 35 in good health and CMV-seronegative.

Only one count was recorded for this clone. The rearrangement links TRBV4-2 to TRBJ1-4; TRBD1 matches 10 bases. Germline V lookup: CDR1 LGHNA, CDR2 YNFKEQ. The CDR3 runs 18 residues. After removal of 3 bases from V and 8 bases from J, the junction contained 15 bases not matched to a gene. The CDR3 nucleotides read TGTGCCAGCAGCCAGGAACCGGGACAGGGGAAAGGAAACGAAAAACTGTTTTTT. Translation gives CASSQEPGQGKGNEKLFF.

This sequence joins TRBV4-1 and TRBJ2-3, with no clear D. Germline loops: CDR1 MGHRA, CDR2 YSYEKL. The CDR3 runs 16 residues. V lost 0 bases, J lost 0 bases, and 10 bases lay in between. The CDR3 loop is CASSQEGRISTDTQYF. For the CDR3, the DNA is TGCGCCAGCAGCCAAGAGGGCAGGATAAGCACAGATACGCAGTATTTT.

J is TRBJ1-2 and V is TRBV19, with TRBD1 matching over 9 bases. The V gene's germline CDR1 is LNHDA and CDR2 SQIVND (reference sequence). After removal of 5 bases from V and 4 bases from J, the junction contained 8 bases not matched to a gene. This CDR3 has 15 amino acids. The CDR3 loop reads CASSHSTGGGYGYTF. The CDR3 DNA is TGTGCCAGTAGTCATAGTACAGGGGGCGGCTATGGCTACACCTTC.

CDR3 loop: CASSLLTSQREQYV. The CDR3 DNA reads as TGTGCCAGCAGTTTATTGACTAGCCAGCGCGAGCAGTACGTC. V usage is TRBV7-8 and J usage is TRBJ2-7; the match to TRBD2 covers 7 bases. CDR1 and CDR2 from the germline V gene are SGHVS and FQNEAQ. There are 14 residues in the CDR3. V lost 6 bases and J lost 6; bases outside the gene matches: 11.

CDR3 protein: CASSPRAGQGAITGELFF. DNA for the CDR3: TGTGCCAGCAGCCCGCGGGCGGGACAGGGGGCCATCACCGGGGAGCTGTTTTTT. This chain links TRBV7-2 with TRBJ2-2; 12 nucleotides agree with TRBD1. The germline CDR1 and CDR2 sequences are SGHTA and FQGNSA. CDR3 length: 18 residues. J gave up 4 bases and V 5 bases, and 11 bases lay outside the gene matches.

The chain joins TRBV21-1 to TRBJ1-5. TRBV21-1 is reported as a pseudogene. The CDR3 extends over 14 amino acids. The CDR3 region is CASSKGGGYQPQHF. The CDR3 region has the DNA TGTGCCAGCAGCAAAGGCGGCGGGTACCAGCCCCAGCATTTT.

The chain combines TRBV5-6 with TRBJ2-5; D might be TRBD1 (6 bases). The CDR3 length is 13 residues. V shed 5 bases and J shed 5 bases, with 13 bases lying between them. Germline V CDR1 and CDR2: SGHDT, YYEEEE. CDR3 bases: TGTGCCAGCAGAAACAGGGTCGGGGAGACCCAGTACTTC. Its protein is CASRNRVGETQYF.

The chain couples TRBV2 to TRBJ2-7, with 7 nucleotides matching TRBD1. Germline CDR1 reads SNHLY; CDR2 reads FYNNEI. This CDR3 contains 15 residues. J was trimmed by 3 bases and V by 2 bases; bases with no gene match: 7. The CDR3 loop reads CASSERTGPVYEQYF. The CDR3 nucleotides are TGTGCCAGCAGTGAAAGGACAGGTCCAGTCTACGAGCAGTACTTC.

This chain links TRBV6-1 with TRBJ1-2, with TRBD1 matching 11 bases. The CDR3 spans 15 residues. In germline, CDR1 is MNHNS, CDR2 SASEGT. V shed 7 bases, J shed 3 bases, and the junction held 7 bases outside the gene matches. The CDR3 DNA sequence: TGTGCCAGCAAAAGGACAGGGGGCGAAGACTATGGCTACACCTTC. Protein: CASKRTGGEDYGYTF.

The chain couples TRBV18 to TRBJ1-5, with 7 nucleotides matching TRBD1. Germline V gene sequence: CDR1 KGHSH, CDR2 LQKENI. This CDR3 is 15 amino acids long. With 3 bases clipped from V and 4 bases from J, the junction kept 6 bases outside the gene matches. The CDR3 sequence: CASSPTGRRNQPQHF. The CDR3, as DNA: TGTGCCAGCTCACCGACAGGGAGGCGAAATCAGCCCCAGCATTTT.

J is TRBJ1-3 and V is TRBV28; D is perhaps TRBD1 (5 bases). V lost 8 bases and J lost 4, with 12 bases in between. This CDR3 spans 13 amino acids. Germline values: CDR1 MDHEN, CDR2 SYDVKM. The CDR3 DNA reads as TGTGCCAGCCTTCCGAGGACAGGAAACACCATATATTTT. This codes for CASLPRTGNTIYF.

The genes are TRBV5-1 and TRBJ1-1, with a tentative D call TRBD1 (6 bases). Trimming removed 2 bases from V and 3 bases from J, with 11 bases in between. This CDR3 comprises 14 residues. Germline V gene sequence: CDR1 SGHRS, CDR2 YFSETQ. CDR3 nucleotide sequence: TGCGCCAGCAGCTTAGGACAGAGGGACACTGAAGCTTTCTTT. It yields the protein CASSLGQRDTEAFF.

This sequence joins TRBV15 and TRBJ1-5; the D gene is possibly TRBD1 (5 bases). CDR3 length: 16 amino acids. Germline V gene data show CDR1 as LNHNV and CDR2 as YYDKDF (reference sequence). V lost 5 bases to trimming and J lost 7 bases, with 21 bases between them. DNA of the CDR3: TGTGCCACCAGCCCTACCTTAGGCCGGCGGGGGCAGCCCCAGCATTTT. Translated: CATSPTLGRRGQPQHF.

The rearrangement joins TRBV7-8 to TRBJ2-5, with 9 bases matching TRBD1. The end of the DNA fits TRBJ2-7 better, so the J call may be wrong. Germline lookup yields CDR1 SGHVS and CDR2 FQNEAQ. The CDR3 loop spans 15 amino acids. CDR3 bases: TGTGCCAGCAGCCGCCGTCGGACAGGGGATTACGAGCAGTACTTC. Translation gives CASSRRRTGDYEQYF.

The CDR3 region has the DNA TGCGCCAGCAGCTTGGAAGGGGGCTGGGGCTATGGCTACACCTTC. Its protein product is CASSLEGGWGYGYTF. J is TRBJ1-2 and V is TRBV5-1, with 7 bases identical to TRBD1. Germline trimming cut 0 bases from V and 4 bases from J; bases unmatched to any gene: 6. Germline V gene lookup returns CDR1 SGHRS and CDR2 YFSETQ. CDR3 length equals 15 residues. Looking up the rest from reference TRBV5-1 and TRBJ1-2 gives the full variable domain: KAGVTQTPRYLIKTRGQQVTLSCSPISGHRSVSWYQQTPGQGLQFLFEYFSETQRNKGNFPGRFSGRQFSNSRSEMNVSTLELGDSALYLCASSLEGGWGYGYTFGSGTRLTVV.

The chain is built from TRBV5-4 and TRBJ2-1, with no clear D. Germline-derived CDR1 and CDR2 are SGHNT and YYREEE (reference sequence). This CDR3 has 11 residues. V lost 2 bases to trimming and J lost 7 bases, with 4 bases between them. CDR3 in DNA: TGTGCCAGCAGCTTTAATAATGAGCAGTTCTTC. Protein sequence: CASSFNNEQFF.

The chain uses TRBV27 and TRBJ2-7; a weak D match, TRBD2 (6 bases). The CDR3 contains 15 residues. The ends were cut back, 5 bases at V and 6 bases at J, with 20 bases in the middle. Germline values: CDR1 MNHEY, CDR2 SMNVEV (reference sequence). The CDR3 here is CASSGGLAGQGEQYF. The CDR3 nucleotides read TGTGCCAGCAGTGGCGGACTGGCGGGGCAGGGCGAGCAGTACTTC.

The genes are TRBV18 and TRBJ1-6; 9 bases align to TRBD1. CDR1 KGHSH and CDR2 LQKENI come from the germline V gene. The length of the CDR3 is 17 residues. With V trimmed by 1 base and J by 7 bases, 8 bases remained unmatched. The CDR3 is CASSPLSVGTGNSPLHF. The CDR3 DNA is TGTGCCAGCTCACCACTGAGCGTAGGGACAGGGAATTCACCCCTCCACTTT.

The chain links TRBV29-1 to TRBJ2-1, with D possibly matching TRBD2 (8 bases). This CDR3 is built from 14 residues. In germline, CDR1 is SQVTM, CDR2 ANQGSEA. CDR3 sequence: CVQGPGGPDNEQFF. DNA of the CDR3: TGCGTACAGGGGCCGGGAGGGCCCGACAATGAGCAGTTCTTC.